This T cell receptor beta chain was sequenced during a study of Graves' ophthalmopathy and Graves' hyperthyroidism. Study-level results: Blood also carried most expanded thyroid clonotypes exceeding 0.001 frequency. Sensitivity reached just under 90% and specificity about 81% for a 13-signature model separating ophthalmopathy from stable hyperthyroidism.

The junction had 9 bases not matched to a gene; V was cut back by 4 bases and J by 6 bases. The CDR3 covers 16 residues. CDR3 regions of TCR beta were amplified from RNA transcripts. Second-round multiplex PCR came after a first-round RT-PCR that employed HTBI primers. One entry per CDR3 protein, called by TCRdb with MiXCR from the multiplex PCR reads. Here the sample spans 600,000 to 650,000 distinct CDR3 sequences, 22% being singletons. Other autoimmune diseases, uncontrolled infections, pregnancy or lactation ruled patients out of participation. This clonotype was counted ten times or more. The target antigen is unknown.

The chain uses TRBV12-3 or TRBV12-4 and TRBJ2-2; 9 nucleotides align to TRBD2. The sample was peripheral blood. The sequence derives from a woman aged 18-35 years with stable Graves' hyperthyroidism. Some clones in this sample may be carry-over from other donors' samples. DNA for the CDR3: TGTGCCAGCAGTTCCTTGGGTAGCGGGAGCCCCGGGGAGCTGTTTTTT. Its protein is CASSSLGSGSPGELFF.